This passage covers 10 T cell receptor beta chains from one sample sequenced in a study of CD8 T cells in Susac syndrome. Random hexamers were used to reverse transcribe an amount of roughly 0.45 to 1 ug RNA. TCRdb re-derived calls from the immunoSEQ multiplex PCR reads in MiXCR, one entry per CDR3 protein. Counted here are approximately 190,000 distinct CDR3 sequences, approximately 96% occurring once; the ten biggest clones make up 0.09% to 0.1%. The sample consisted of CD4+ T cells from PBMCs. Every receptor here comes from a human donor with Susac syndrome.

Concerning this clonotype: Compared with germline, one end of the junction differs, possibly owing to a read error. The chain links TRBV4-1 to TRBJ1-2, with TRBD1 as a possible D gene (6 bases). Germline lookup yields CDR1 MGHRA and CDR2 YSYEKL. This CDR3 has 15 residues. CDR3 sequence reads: CASSQEKDSNYVYTF. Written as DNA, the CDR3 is TGCGCCAGCAGCCAAGAAAAGGACAGTAACTATGTCTACACCTTC.

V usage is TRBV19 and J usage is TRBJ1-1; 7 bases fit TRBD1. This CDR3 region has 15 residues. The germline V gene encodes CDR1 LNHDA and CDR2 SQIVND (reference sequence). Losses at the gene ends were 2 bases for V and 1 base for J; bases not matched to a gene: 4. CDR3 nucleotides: TGTGCCAGTAGTATAAAGGGGGCGCCGAACACTGAAGCTTTCTTT. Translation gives CASSIKGAPNTEAFF.

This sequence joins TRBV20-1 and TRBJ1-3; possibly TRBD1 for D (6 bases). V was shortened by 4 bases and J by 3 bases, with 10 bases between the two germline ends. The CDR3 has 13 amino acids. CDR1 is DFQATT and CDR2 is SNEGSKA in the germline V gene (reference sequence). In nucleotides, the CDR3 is TGCAGTGCTACTCGGGACATTGGAAACACCATATATTTT. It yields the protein CSATRDIGNTIYF.

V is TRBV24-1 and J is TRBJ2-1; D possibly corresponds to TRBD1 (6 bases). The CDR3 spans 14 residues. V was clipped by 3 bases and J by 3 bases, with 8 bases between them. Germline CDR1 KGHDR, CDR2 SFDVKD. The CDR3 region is CATSDGTIYNEQFF. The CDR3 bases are TGTGCCACCAGTGATGGGACAATCTACAATGAGCAGTTCTTC.

DNA of the CDR3: TGTGCCAGCAGCTTAATCGGCGGGGTTGGTACAGATACGCAGTATTTT. This encodes CASSLIGGVGTDTQYF. The chain couples TRBV7-3 to TRBJ2-3, with D maybe TRBD2 (6 bases). The CDR3 sequence is 16 residues long. The germline V gene encodes CDR1 SGHTA and CDR2 FQGTGA. The V and J ends lost 1 base and 3 bases respectively, with 14 bases between them.

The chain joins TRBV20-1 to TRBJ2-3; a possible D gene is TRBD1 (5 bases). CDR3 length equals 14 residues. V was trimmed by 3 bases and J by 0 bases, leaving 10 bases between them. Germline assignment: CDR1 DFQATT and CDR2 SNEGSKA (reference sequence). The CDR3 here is CSASPRVSTDTQYF. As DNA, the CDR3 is TGCAGTGCTAGCCCCAGGGTTAGCACAGATACGCAGTATTTT.

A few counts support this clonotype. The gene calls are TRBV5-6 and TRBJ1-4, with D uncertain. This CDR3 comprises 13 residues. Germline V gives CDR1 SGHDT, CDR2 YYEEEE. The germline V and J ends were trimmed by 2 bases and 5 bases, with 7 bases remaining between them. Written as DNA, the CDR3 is TGTGCCAGCAGCTTAGGAGGGAATGAAAAACTGTTTTTT. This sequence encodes CASSLGGNEKLFF.

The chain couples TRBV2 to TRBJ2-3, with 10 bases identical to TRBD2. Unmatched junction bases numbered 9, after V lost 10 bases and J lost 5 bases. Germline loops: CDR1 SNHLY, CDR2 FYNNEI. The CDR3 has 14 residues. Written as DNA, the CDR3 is TGTGCCATCGAGAGCGGGGGGGCCCAAGATACGCAGTATTTT. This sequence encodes CAIESGGAQDTQYF.

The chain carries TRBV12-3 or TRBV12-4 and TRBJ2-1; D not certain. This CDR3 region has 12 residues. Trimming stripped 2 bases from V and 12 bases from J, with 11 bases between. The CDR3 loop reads CASSLRALGQFF. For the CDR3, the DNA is TGTGCCAGCAGTTTACGGGCCCTCGGGCAGTTCTTC.

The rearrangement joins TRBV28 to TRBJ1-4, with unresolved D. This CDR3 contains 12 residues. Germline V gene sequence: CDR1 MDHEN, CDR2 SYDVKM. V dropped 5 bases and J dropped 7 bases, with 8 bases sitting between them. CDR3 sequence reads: CASSGPIEKLFF. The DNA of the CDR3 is TGTGCCAGCAGTGGGCCTATTGAAAAACTGTTTTTT. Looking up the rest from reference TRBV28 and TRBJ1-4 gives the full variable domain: DVKVTQSSRYLVKRTGEKVFLECVQDMDHENMFWYRQDPGLGLRLIYFSYDVKMKEKGDIPEGYSVSREKKERFSLILESASTNQTSMYLCASSGPIEKLFFGSGTQLSVL.